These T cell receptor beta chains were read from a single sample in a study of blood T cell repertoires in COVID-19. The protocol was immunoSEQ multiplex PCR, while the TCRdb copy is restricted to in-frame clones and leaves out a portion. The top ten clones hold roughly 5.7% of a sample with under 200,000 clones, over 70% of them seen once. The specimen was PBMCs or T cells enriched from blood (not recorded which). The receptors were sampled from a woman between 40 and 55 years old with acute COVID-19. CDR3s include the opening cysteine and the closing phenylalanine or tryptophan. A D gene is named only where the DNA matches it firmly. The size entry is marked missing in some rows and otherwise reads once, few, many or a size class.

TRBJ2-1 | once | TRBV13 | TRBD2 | TGTGCCAGCAGCTCTTTTGAGGGAGGGAGGTCCTACAATGAGCAGTTCTTC | CASSSFEGGRSYNEQFF
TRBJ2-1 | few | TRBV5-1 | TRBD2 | TGCGCCAGCAGCTTGGCAGGGGGTCTAGCGGGAGGGAGATCCTACAATGAGCAGTTCTTC | CASSLAGGLAGGRSYNEQFF
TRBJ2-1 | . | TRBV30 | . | TGTGCCTGGAGACGTACGGGAGTAAGAGTCAATGAGCAGTTCTTC | CAWRRTGVRVNEQFF
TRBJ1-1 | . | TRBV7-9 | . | TGTGCCAGCAGCTTAGCAGGCAGGATCTCTGAAGCTTTCTTT | CASSLAGRISEAFF
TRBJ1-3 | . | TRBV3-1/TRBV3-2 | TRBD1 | TGTGCCAGCAGCCCCGGGACAGTCTCTGGAAACACCATATATTTT | CASSPGTVSGNTIYF
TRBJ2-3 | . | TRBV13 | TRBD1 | TGTGCCAGCAGCCCCACAGGGGTCACAGATACGCAGTATTTT | CASSPTGVTDTQYF
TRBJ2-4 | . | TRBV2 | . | TGTGCCAGCGGGGGCGGGCAAAACATTCAGTACTTC | CASGGGQNIQYF
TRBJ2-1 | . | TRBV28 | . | TGTGCCAGCAGTTTGTTCGGGGTTAACAATGAGCAGTTCTTC | CASSLFGVNNEQFF
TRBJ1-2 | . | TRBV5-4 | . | TGTGCCAGCAGCTTTGCAGGGTCTAATGGCTACACCTTC | CASSFAGSNGYTF
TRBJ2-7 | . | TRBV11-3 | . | TGTGCCAGCAGCTTAGGCGGCAGCTCCTACGAGCAGTACTTC | CASSLGGSSYEQYF
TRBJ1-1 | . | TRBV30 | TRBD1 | TGTGCCTGGTCAATTCCGGGACAGGGTCAGAAAGCTTTCTTT | CAWSIPGQGQKAFF
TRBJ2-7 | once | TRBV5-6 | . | TGTGCCAGCAGCCCGGACTTCTCCAGCTCCTACGAGCAGTACTTC | CASSPDFSSSYEQYF
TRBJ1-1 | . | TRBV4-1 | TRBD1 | TGCGCCAGCAGCCGCGGACAGGTAACGATGAACACTGAAGCTTTCTTT | CASSRGQVTMNTEAFF
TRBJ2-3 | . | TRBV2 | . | TGTGCCAGCAGTGTGGCGGGGCTCACAGATACGCAGTATTTT | CASSVAGLTDTQYF
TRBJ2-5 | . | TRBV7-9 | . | TGTGCCAGCAGCTGGGGCAGAACTAACCAAGAGACCCAGTACTTC | CASSWGRTNQETQYF
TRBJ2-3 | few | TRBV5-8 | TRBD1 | TGTGCCAGCAGCCTACACAGGACAGGGGGCACAGATACGCAGTATTTT | CASSLHRTGGTDTQYF
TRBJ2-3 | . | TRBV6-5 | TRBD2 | TGTGCCAGCAGTTATAGCGGGATTTCCACAGATACGCAGTATTTT | CASSYSGISTDTQYF
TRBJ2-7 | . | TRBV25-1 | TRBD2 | TGTGCCAGCAGTGAATATAGGCTAGCGGGAGAAGAGCAGTACTTC | CASSEYRLAGEEQYF
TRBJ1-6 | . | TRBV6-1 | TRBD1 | TGTGCCAGCAGTGCTCGGGACAGCCTTAGCTCCTATAATTCACCCCTCCACTTT | CASSARDSLSSYNSPLHF
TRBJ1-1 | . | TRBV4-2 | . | TGTGCCAGCAGCCAAGCCGACTCAATGAACACTGAAGCTTTCTTT | CASSQADSMNTEAFF
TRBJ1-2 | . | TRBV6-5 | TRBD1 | TGTGCCAGCAGGGGGACAGGGGAAGGACGCTATGGCTACACCTTC | CASRGTGEGRYGYTF
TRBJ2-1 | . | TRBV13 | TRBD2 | TGTGCCAGCAGTTCGTCTCTGTCGAGGGAGGGCCGTGATGAGCAGTTCTTC | CASSSSLSREGRDEQFF
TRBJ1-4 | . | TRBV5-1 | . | TGCGCCAGCAGCGAGGTAACTAATGAAAAACTGTTTTTT | CASSEVTNEKLFF
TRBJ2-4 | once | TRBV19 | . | TGTGCCAGTAGTAAAGACAGGAACCTAGCCAAAAACATTCAGTACTTC | CASSKDRNLAKNIQYF
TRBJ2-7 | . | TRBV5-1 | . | TGCGCCAGCAGCTTGGCCCCACAGGGACCCTCCTCCTACGAGCAGTACTTC | CASSLAPQGPSSYEQYF
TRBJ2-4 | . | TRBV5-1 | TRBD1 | TGCGCCAGCAGCCACGGGACAGGGAAATCATGGAGAAACATTCAGTACTTC | CASSHGTGKSWRNIQYF
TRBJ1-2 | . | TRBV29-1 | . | TGCAGCGTTGAACAGGGTATCGGCTACACCTTC | CSVEQGIGYTF
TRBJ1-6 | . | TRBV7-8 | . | TGTGCCAGCAGCTTAGCGGGGAGCTCCCGGGCAATTTCACCCCTCCACTTT | CASSLAGSSRAISPLHF
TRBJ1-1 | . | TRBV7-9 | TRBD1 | TGTGCCAGCAGCTTCCGACAGGGGGAAGCTTTCTTT | CASSFRQGEAFF
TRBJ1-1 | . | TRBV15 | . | TGTGCCACCAGATTAGGGGGTGAGGACACTGAAGCTTTCTTT | CATRLGGEDTEAFF
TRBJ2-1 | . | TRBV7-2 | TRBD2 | TGTGCCAGCAGCTTAGATCCCAGCGGGAGTGGGAGGTTCTTC | CASSLDPSGSGRFF
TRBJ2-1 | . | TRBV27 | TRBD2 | TGTGCCAGCAGTTTATATTCTAGCGGGAGGGGGGGTGAGCAGTTCTTC | CASSLYSSGRGGEQFF
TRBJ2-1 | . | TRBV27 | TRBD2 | TGTGCCAGCAGTTTTAGGAGTGGACTAGCGGGAGAAGTGTACAATGAGCAGTTCTTC | CASSFRSGLAGEVYNEQFF
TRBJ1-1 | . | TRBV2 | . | TGTGCCAGCAAAGAGGACAGGAACACTGAAGCTTTCTTT | CASKEDRNTEAFF
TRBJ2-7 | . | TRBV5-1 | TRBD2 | TGCGCCAGCAGCTTGGGCCATAGCGGGAGGAACTCTAACGAGCAGTACTTC | CASSLGHSGRNSNEQYF
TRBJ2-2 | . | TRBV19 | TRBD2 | TGTGCTAGCCGAGCGGGAGTGTCTACCGGGGAGCTGTTTTTT | CASRAGVSTGELFF
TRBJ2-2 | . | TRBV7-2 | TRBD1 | TGTGCCAGCATCGAGACAGGGAGAACCGGGGAGCTGTTTTTT | CASIETGRTGELFF
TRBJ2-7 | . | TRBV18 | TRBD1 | TGTGCCAGCTCTCCTCAGGGGGTTAAACCGAGCGAGCAGTACTTC | CASSPQGVKPSEQYF
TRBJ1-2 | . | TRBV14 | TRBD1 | TGTGCCAGCAGTCAGACAGGGGGCGGCTCGACCGGCTACACCTTC | CASSQTGGGSTGYTF
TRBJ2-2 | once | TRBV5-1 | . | TGCGCCAGCAGCTTGGTGTTTAGCGGTACGAACACCGGGGAGCTGTTTTTT | CASSLVFSGTNTGELFF
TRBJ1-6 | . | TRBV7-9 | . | TGTGCCAGCAGCTTAGCCGCGGGAGCTTATTCACCCCTCCACTTT | CASSLAAGAYSPLHF
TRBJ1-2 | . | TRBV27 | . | TGTGCCAGCGGACGGGGAGAAGCTAACTATGGCTACACCTTC | CASGRGEANYGYTF
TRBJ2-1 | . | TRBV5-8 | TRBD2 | TGTGCCAGCAGTTTCGGGACTAGGGACGAGCAGTTCTTC | CASSFGTRDEQFF
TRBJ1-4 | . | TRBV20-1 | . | TGCAGTGCTAGACAGGATGAAAAACTGTTTTTT | CSARQDEKLFF
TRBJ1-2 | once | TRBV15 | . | TGTGCCACCAGCAGAGATCCCCAGGGGTGGCAGGGCTACACCTTC | CATSRDPQGWQGYTF
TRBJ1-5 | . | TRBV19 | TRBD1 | TGTGCCAGTAGGGGACAGGGGAATCAGCCCCAGCATTTT | CASRGQGNQPQHF
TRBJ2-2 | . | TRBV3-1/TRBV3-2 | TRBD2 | TGTGCCAGCAGCCAACGAGGAATCCGGGCGGGGGCCGGGGAGCTGTTTTTT | CASSQRGIRAGAGELFF
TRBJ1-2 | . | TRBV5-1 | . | TGCGCCAGCAGAAAGGGGGTACAAGCTAACTATGGCTACACCTTC | CASRKGVQANYGYTF
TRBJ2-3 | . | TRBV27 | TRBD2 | TGTGCCAGCAGCCTAGCGGGGGGCACAGATACGCAGTATTTT | CASSLAGGTDTQYF
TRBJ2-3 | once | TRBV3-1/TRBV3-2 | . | TGTGCCAGCAGCCTAGGGGTTGGCTTTACAGATACGCAGTATTTT | CASSLGVGFTDTQYF
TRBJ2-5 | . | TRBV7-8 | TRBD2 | TGTGCCAGCAACCCGGGACTAGCGGGAGTAAAATCGGAGACCCAGTACTTC | CASNPGLAGVKSETQYF
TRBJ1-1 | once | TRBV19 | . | TGTGCCAGTAAGGTATTGGAGGGGCACACTGAAGCTTTCTTT | CASKVLEGHTEAFF
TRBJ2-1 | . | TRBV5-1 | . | TGCGCCAGCAGCTTGGGGCAGGGTTACGTCAATGAGCAGTTCTTC | CASSLGQGYVNEQFF
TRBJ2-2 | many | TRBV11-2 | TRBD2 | TGTGCCAGCAGCCAGGGGACTAGCGGGAGGACCGGGGAGCTGTTTTTT | CASSQGTSGRTGELFF